The clone carrying this TCR beta chain has ten or more counts. Its antigen is not identified. This record belongs to a study of naive and memory T cell subsets. Two oligonucleotides, mixed equimolar, formed the beta constant-region primer covering TRBC1 and TRBC2. Four rounds of PCR amplified the ligated cDNA using nested alpha and beta constant-region primers plus SP2. An oligonucleotide with the SP2 primer and a 12-nucleotide UMI was ligated to the cDNA 3' end. TCRdb itself ran the UMI-ligation and nested PCR reads through MiXCR, one entry per CDR3 protein. The profile covers tens of thousands of distinct CDR3 sequences, with roughly 10% appearing a single time and over 20% taken by the ten largest. There are 12 residues in the CDR3. The V gene's germline CDR1 is LGHNA and CDR2 YSLEER. Trimming pared 6 bases from V and 9 bases from J, leaving 12 bases between. Study findings and constraints: In naive cells, over 95% of TCR sequences were seen only once.

CD4 T cells were positively selected, then CD8 T cells from the CD4-negative fraction. The sample comprised central memory CD8+ T cells from blood. The TCR sequence derives from a human donor in good health. This chain connects TRBV4-3 to TRBJ2-1; either TRBD1 or TRBD2 may supply D (6 bases each). In nucleotides, the CDR3 is TGCGCCAGCAGGTTTGGAGGGGGTGAGCAGTTCTTC. It translates to CASRFGGGEQFF.